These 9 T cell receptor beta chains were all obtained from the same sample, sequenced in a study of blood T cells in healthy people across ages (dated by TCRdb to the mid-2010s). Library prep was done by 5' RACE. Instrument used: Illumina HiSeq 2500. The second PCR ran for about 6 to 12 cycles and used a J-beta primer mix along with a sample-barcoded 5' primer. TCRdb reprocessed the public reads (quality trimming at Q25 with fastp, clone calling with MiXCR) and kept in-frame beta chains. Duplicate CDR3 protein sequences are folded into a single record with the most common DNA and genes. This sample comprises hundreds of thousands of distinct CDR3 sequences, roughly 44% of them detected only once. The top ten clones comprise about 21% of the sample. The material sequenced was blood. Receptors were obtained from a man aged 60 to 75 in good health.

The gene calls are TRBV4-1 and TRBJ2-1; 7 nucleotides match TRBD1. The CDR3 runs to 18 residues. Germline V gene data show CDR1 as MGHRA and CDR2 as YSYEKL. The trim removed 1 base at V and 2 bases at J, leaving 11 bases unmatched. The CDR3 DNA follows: TGCGCCAGCAGCCAAGCCTCGGGGACAGCGTCCACCTACAATGAGCAGTTCTTC. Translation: CASSQASGTASTYNEQFF.

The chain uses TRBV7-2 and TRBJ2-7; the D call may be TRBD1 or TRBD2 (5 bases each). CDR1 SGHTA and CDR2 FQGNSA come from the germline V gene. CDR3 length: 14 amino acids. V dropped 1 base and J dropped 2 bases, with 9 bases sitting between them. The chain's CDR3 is CASSLVLGAYEQYF. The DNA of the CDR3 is TGTGCCAGCAGCTTAGTTCTGGGGGCCTACGAGCAGTACTTC.

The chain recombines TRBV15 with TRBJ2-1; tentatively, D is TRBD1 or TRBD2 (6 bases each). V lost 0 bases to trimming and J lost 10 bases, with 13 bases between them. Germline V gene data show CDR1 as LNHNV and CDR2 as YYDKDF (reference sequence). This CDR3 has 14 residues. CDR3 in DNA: TGTGCCACCAGCAGAGATCCGACAGGAGGGGAGCAGTTCTTC. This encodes CATSRDPTGGEQFF.

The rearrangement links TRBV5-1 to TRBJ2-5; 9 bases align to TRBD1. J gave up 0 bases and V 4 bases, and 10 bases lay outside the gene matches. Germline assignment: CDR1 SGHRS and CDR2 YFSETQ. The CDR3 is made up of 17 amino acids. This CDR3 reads CASSPQGARGYQETQYF. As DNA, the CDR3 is TGCGCCAGCAGCCCACAGGGGGCTAGGGGGTACCAAGAGACCCAGTACTTC.

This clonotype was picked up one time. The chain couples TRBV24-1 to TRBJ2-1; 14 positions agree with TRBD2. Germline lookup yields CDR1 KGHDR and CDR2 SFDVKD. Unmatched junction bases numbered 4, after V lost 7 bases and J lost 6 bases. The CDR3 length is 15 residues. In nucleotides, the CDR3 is TGTGCCACCAGCCGGACTAGCGGGAGGAGCAATGAGCAGTTCTTC. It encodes CATSRTSGRSNEQFF.

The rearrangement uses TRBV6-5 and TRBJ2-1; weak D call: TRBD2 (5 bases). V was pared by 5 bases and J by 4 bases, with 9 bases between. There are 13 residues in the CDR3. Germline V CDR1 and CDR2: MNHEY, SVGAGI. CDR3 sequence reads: CASSADWYNEQFF. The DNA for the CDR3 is TGTGCCAGCAGTGCGGACTGGTACAATGAGCAGTTCTTC.

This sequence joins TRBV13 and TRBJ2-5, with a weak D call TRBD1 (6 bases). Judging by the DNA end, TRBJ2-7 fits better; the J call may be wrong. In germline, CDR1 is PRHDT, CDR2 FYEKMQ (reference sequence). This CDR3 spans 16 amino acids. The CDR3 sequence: CASSLEGGGPPYEQYF. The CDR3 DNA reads TGTGCCAGCAGCTTAGAGGGTGGGGGCCCCCCTTACGAGCAGTACTTC.

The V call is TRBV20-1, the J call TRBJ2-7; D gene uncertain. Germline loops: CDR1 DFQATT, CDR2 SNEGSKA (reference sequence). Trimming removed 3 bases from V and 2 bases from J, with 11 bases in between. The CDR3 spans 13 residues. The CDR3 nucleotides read TGCAGTGCTAGTATTGGCCTGACCTACGAGCAGTACTTC. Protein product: CSASIGLTYEQYF.

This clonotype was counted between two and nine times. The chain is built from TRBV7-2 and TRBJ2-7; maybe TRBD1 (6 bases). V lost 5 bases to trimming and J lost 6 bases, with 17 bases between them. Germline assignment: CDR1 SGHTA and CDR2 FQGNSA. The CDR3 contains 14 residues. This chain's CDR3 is CASSRGRQDGEQYF. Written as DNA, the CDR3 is TGTGCCAGCAGCAGAGGACGACAGGACGGCGAGCAGTACTTC.